This T cell receptor (beta chain) was sequenced in a study of cytomegalovirus exposure and HLA in healthy donors. In the study overall: An early release of data contained 70 million to 95 million unique TCRs, which came from HLA-typed donors. Researchers found that about 82% of a few hundred genotyped donors fell within the Caucasian-associated ancestry cluster.

Study results and limitations: Segments of the TCR beta V type were, in most cases, productive about 90% or about 30% of the time in an earlier analysis. Sequences of the TCR beta chain were said to predict the HLA-A and HLA-B alleles of most subjects accurately.

CDR3 size: 15 residues. V was shortened by 2 bases and J by 0 bases, with 11 bases between the two germline ends. Germline assignment: CDR1 MNHEY and CDR2 SVGAGI. As concerns this clone: The antigen is not known.

The PCR used 60 Vbeta and 13 Jbeta primers. Sequenced by immunoSEQ multiplex PCR; TCRdb stores in-frame clones only, minus some. The sample holds 150,000 to 200,000 clones, more than 65% seen once. Sample: PBMCs. The chain links TRBV6-5 to TRBJ2-7, with D perhaps TRBD2 (5 bases). The clonotype comes from a man in his forties in good health and CMV-seropositive. The CDR3 is CASSYPRTSSYEQYF. The CDR3 region has the DNA TGTGCCAGCAGTTACCCACGGACTTCCTCCTACGAGCAGTACTTC.